This is a list of T cell receptor beta chains from one sample in a study of T cell responses to AZD1222 COVID-19 vaccine. Sequencing used immunoSEQ multiplex PCR; TCRdb keeps in-frame clones, though not all of them. The repertoire holds some 190,000 clones, with roughly 92% as singletons. The material sequenced was peripheral blood, taken 28 days after the second AZD1222 dose. The receptors were gathered from an adult who received the AZD1222 COVID-19 vaccine. CDR3s include the opening cysteine and the closing phenylalanine or tryptophan. The order of the fields is J gene, D gene, V gene, clone size, CDR3 protein, CDR3 DNA. A D gene is named only where the DNA matches it firmly. Size tells how often a clone was seen (once, few, many) or the class of an expanded clone, and some rows leave it out.

J: TRBJ2-1; D: TRBD2; V: TRBV11-2; size: few; CDR3: CASSHRLANEQFF; DNA: TGTGCCAGCAGCCATCGACTAGCCAATGAGCAGTTCTTC
J: TRBJ1-2; D: .; V: TRBV30; size: .; CDR3: CAWSVSGNYGYTF; DNA: TGTGCCTGGAGTGTATCGGGTAACTATGGCTACACCTTC
J: TRBJ2-7; D: .; V: TRBV11-2; size: .; CDR3: CASSSRGLSYEQYF; DNA: TGTGCCAGCAGCTCCAGGGGCCTCTCCTACGAGCAGTACTTC
J: TRBJ2-5; D: .; V: TRBV11-1; size: .; CDR3: CASSRRTELHQETQYF; DNA: TGTGCCAGCAGCCGCAGGACGGAGCTTCACCAAGAGACCCAGTACTTC
J: TRBJ1-4; D: .; V: TRBV4-1; size: .; CDR3: CASSQLALQLTNEKLFF; DNA: TGCGCCAGCAGCCAGCTAGCCCTACAGCTAACTAATGAAAAACTGTTTTTT
J: TRBJ2-1; D: TRBD2; V: TRBV18; size: .; CDR3: CASSPQASGNEQFF; DNA: TGTGCCAGCTCACCACAGGCTAGCGGCAATGAGCAGTTCTTC
J: TRBJ2-7; D: .; V: TRBV7-8; size: once; CDR3: CASSPSVIYEQYF; DNA: TGTGCCAGCAGCCCCAGTGTAATTTACGAGCAGTACTTC
J: TRBJ2-1; D: TRBD2; V: TRBV7-3; size: .; CDR3: CASSPVWGGSNEQFF; DNA: TGTGCCAGCAGCCCGGTCTGGGGCGGGAGTAATGAGCAGTTCTTC
J: TRBJ1-4; D: .; V: TRBV2; size: .; CDR3: CASSENSSNEKLFF; DNA: TGTGCCAGCAGTGAAAACAGTTCTAATGAAAAACTGTTTTTT
J: TRBJ2-7; D: .; V: TRBV6-5; size: .; CDR3: CASSHSAGREQYF; DNA: TGTGCCAGCAGTCACTCGGCGGGGCGAGAGCAGTACTTC
J: TRBJ1-6; D: TRBD1; V: TRBV5-1; size: .; CDR3: CASSGALTGENSPLHF; DNA: TGCGCCAGCAGCGGGGCTCTGACAGGGGAGAATTCACCCCTCCACTTT
J: TRBJ2-5; D: .; V: TRBV5-1; size: few; CDR3: CASSLEETQYF; DNA: TGCGCCAGCAGCTTGGAGGAGACCCAGTACTTC
J: TRBJ1-1; D: .; V: TRBV6-5; size: .; CDR3: CASRRGGHDTEAFF; DNA: TGTGCCAGCAGGAGGGGGGGGCATGACACTGAAGCTTTCTTT
J: TRBJ1-2; D: .; V: TRBV4-3; size: once; CDR3: CASSPSGYSIYGYTF; DNA: TGCGCCAGCAGCCCAAGTGGGTATAGCATCTATGGCTACACCTTC
J: TRBJ2-3; D: .; V: TRBV7-7; size: .; CDR3: CASSLDRGDTQYF; DNA: TGTGCTAGCAGCTTAGATAGGGGCGATACGCAGTATTTT
J: TRBJ1-1; D: .; V: TRBV18; size: .; CDR3: CASSPPVRLRLNTEAFF; DNA: TGTGCCAGCTCACCACCGGTCAGGCTACGATTGAACACTGAAGCTTTCTTT
J: TRBJ2-3; D: TRBD1; V: TRBV16; size: .; CDR3: CASSLTGTGVTDTQYF; DNA: TGTGCCAGCAGCCTTACCGGGACAGGGGTTACAGATACGCAGTATTTT
J: TRBJ2-3; D: .; V: TRBV2; size: .; CDR3: CARQTTSDTQYF; DNA: TGTGCCAGACAGACTACCTCAGATACGCAGTATTTT
J: TRBJ2-3; D: TRBD2; V: TRBV7-9; size: .; CDR3: CASRDSGGTDTQYF; DNA: TGTGCCAGCAGAGATAGCGGGGGAACAGATACGCAGTATTTT
J: TRBJ2-7; D: TRBD1; V: TRBV2; size: .; CDR3: CASMRGQYEQYF; DNA: TGTGCCAGCATGAGGGGGCAGTACGAGCAGTACTTC
J: TRBJ2-7; D: TRBD1; V: TRBV27; size: .; CDR3: CASSPLGTGARAYEQYF; DNA: TGTGCCAGCAGTCCTTTGGGGACAGGGGCAAGAGCCTACGAGCAGTACTTC
J: TRBJ1-1; D: TRBD1; V: TRBV7-6; size: .; CDR3: CASSLAPGQGNTEAFF; DNA: TGTGCCAGCAGCTTAGCTCCGGGACAGGGGAACACTGAAGCTTTCTTT
J: TRBJ1-5; D: .; V: TRBV19; size: .; CDR3: CASKPHGGNQPQHF; DNA: TGTGCCAGTAAACCCCACGGAGGGAATCAGCCCCAGCATTTT
J: TRBJ1-1; D: TRBD1; V: TRBV4-1; size: few; CDR3: CASSQQGTREAFF; DNA: TGCGCCAGCAGTCAACAGGGGACACGAGAAGCTTTCTTT
J: TRBJ2-7; D: .; V: TRBV19; size: once; CDR3: CASRLAGAHEQYF; DNA: TGTGCCAGTAGACTGGCAGGGGCCCACGAGCAGTACTTC
J: TRBJ2-1; D: TRBD2; V: TRBV6-5; size: .; CDR3: CASRPSGRASHEQFF; DNA: TGTGCCAGCAGACCAAGCGGGAGGGCCAGTCATGAGCAGTTCTTC
J: TRBJ2-3; D: TRBD1; V: TRBV14; size: .; CDR3: CASSSPHGTGSTDTQYF; DNA: TGTGCCAGCAGCTCCCCACATGGGACAGGGAGCACAGATACGCAGTATTTT
J: TRBJ2-7; D: TRBD2; V: TRBV4-2; size: .; CDR3: CASSLRLAGGYEQYF; DNA: TGTGCCAGCAGCCTCCGCCTAGCGGGAGGCTACGAGCAGTACTTC
J: TRBJ1-1; D: TRBD1; V: TRBV9; size: .; CDR3: CASSVDVEGASEAFF; DNA: TGTGCCAGCAGCGTAGACGTAGAGGGGGCCTCTGAAGCTTTCTTT
J: TRBJ2-3; D: TRBD1; V: TRBV5-5; size: few; CDR3: CASSLSRGTDTQYF; DNA: TGTGCCAGCAGCTTGAGCAGGGGGACAGATACGCAGTATTTT
J: TRBJ2-5; D: .; V: TRBV7-2; size: .; CDR3: CASSLEFDGVSQETQYF; DNA: TGTGCCAGCAGCTTAGAATTTGACGGGGTTTCTCAAGAGACCCAGTACTTC
J: TRBJ2-3; D: TRBD2; V: TRBV5-1; size: .; CDR3: CASSKTTSGGSTDTQYF; DNA: TGCGCCAGCAGCAAGACGACTAGCGGGGGTAGCACAGATACGCAGTATTTT
J: TRBJ1-3; D: TRBD1; V: TRBV5-1; size: .; CDR3: CASSARPTGGHSGNTIYF; DNA: TGCGCCAGCAGCGCCAGGCCGACAGGGGGTCACTCTGGAAACACCATATATTTT
J: TRBJ1-2; D: .; V: TRBV19; size: .; CDR3: CASRGRSGGYGYTF; DNA: TGTGCCAGTAGGGGCAGGTCTGGAGGCTATGGCTACACCTTC
J: TRBJ2-5; D: TRBD1; V: TRBV5-1; size: .; CDR3: CASSLTGDRLQETQYF; DNA: TGCGCCAGCAGCTTGACGGGGGACAGGCTCCAAGAGACCCAGTACTTC
J: TRBJ2-2; D: .; V: TRBV29-1; size: .; CDR3: CSVVTTLNTGELFF; DNA: TGCAGCGTCGTGACTACCCTGAACACCGGGGAGCTGTTTTTT
J: TRBJ1-1; D: .; V: TRBV9; size: .; CDR3: CASSESGGRKSFF; DNA: TGTGCCAGCAGCGAGTCCGGGGGTAGAAAGTCTTTCTTT
J: TRBJ1-3; D: .; V: TRBV5-1; size: .; CDR3: CASRDTAAGNTIYF; DNA: TGCGCCAGCAGGGACACAGCTGCTGGAAACACCATATATTTT
J: TRBJ2-7; D: TRBD1; V: TRBV7-9; size: .; CDR3: CASSSTGGAGYEQYF; DNA: TGTGCCAGCAGCTCTACAGGGGGAGCAGGCTACGAGCAGTACTTC
J: TRBJ2-7; D: .; V: TRBV3-1/TRBV3-2; size: .; CDR3: CASSYSSYEQYF; DNA: TGTGCCAGCAGCTACTCCTCCTACGAGCAGTACTTC
J: TRBJ2-4; D: TRBD1; V: TRBV30; size: .; CDR3: CAWSPGTGSYIQYF; DNA: TGTGCCTGGAGCCCCGGGACAGGGTCGTACATTCAGTACTTC